Below are 28 T cell receptor beta chains sequenced from a single sample in a study of cytomegalovirus exposure and HLA in healthy donors. With 60 Vbeta and 13 Jbeta primers, the PCR was carried out. Sequenced by immunoSEQ multiplex PCR; TCRdb stores in-frame clones only, minus some. The table includes 100,000 or so clones, more than 65% detected once. The sequenced sample was PBMCs. The receptors derive from a woman aged 45-65 years in good health and CMV-seropositive.

V usage is TRBV4-1 and J usage is TRBJ1-2; 8 bases line up with TRBD1. Germline lookup yields CDR1 MGHRA and CDR2 YSYEKL. The CDR3 consists of 15 residues. V shed 1 base and J 6 bases; nucleotides not matched to a gene: 7. The CDR3 sequence is CASSQGRTGNNGYTF. CDR3 nucleotide sequence: TGCGCCAGCAGCCAAGGGCGGACAGGGAACAATGGCTACACCTTC.

In nucleotides, the CDR3 is TGTGCCTGGAGTGGGACTAGCGGGGGGTACACAGATACGCAGTATTTT. It specifies CAWSGTSGGYTDTQYF. The chain joins TRBV30 to TRBJ2-3; TRBD2 matches at 14 bases. The ends lost 1 base at V and 2 bases at J; junction bases unmatched: 2. The length of the CDR3 is 16 residues. Germline-derived CDR1 and CDR2 are GTSNPN and SVGIG (reference sequence).

This sequence joins TRBV9 and TRBJ2-3; 7 bases are shared with TRBD1. CDR1 SGDLS and CDR2 YYNGEE come from the germline V gene. After removal of 4 bases from V and 6 bases from J, the junction contained 8 bases not matched to a gene. This CDR3 contains 14 residues. The CDR3 DNA sequence: TGTGCCAGCAGCTCACAGGGGATTGGCGATACGCAGTATTTT. It codes for CASSSQGIGDTQYF.

Notes on this clone: No conserved phenylalanine or tryptophan ends this CDR3, so it is likely a read error. It is unclear where the CDR3 begins or ends on the DNA, so no DNA is shown, and the CDR3 is as TCRdb lists it. The chain recombines TRBV6-7 with TRBJ2-7; the table gives TRBD1 as D, unverified against the DNA. TRBV6-7 is annotated as an ORF whose role is uncertain. Counting both end residues, the CDR3 totals 16 amino acids. The CDR3 region is CASSYPPITGISMSSP.

This clone was recorded a few times. The J gene is TRBJ1-1, the V gene TRBV11-2, with D unresolved. Trimming cost V 0 bases and J 0 bases, with 14 bases left between them. The CDR3 is 17 residues long. Germline V lookup: CDR1 SGHAT, CDR2 FQNNGV. CDR3 residues: CASSLERPGFMNTEAFF. CDR3 nucleotide sequence: TGTGCCAGCAGCTTAGAAAGGCCAGGATTCATGAACACTGAAGCTTTCTTT.

The rearrangement uses TRBV5-1 and TRBJ2-1, with D hard to call. Germline values: CDR1 SGHRS, CDR2 YFSETQ. This CDR3 has 16 amino acids. V was pared by 0 bases and J by 0 bases, with 10 bases between. The CDR3 loop reads CASSLVFRSSYNEQFF. The CDR3 DNA is TGCGCCAGCAGCTTGGTGTTCCGGAGCTCCTACAATGAGCAGTTCTTC.

This chain joins TRBV4-2 and TRBJ1-4; maybe TRBD1 (5 bases). V lost 4 bases and J lost 7, with 25 bases in between. Germline values: CDR1 LGHNA, CDR2 YNFKEQ. The CDR3 has 18 amino acids. CDR3 amino acids: CASSPISAAGSGGEKLFF. In DNA form, the CDR3 reads TGTGCCAGCAGCCCGATTTCTGCCGCAGGGTCGGGTGGTGAAAAACTGTTTTTT.

The gene calls are TRBV15 and TRBJ2-7, with a weak D call TRBD2 (6 bases). Trimming stripped 2 bases from V and 0 bases from J, with 11 bases between. The CDR3 has 15 residues. CDR1 and CDR2 (germline): LNHNV, YYDKDF (reference sequence). The CDR3 sequence is CATSRTGVNSYEQYF. The CDR3 DNA sequence: TGTGCCACCAGCAGAACGGGGGTAAACTCCTACGAGCAGTACTTC.

The chain recombines TRBV18 with TRBJ2-7; a weak D match, TRBD1 (5 bases). Germline values: CDR1 KGHSH, CDR2 LQKENI. V shed 2 bases and J shed 3 bases, with 11 bases lying between them. The CDR3 has 14 amino acids. The CDR3 spells CASSPSGYLYEQYF. The CDR3 region has the DNA TGTGCCAGCTCACCATCAGGGTATCTCTACGAGCAGTACTTC.

The genes are TRBV7-3 and TRBJ2-2, with 7 bases aligning to TRBD1. Unmatched junction bases numbered 8, after V lost 5 bases and J lost 5 bases. The CDR3 is 15 residues long. Germline CDR1 and CDR2: SGHTA and FQGTGA. CDR3 region: CASSEGAGGTGELFF. CDR3 bases: TGTGCCAGCAGCGAGGGGGCAGGGGGAACCGGGGAGCTGTTTTTT.

V usage is TRBV15 and J usage is TRBJ1-1, with a possible D match to TRBD1 (6 bases). The germline V and J ends were trimmed by 0 bases and 5 bases, with 13 bases remaining between them. CDR3 length: 15 residues. Germline lookup yields CDR1 LNHNV and CDR2 YYDKDF (reference sequence). CDR3 in amino acids: CATSRDLGRGTEAFF. Written as DNA, the CDR3 is TGTGCCACCAGCAGAGATCTGGGTAGGGGGACTGAAGCTTTCTTT. Based on the CDR3 plus reference TRBV15 and TRBJ1-1, the full variable domain is DAMVIQNPRYQVTQFGKPVTLSCSQTLNHNVMYWYQQKSSQAPKLLFHYYDKDFNNEADTPDNFQSRRPNTSFCFLDIRSPGLGDTAMYLCATSRDLGRGTEAFFGQGTRLTVV.

V is TRBV27 and J is TRBJ2-5, with D uncertain. The CDR3 is 14 residues long. Germline CDR1 is MNHEY and CDR2 is SMNVEV (reference sequence). The V end lost 5 bases, the J end lost 2 bases, and 12 bases lay between the germline ends. CDR3 in amino acids: CASSASGRQETQYF. Written as DNA, the CDR3 is TGTGCCAGCAGTGCGTCAGGAAGACAAGAGACCCAGTACTTC.

V and J are TRBV6-6 and TRBJ1-4, with 7 nucleotides matching TRBD1. Germline assignment: CDR1 MNHNY and CDR2 SVGAGI (reference sequence). The V and J ends lost 4 bases and 5 bases, in that order; junction bases with no gene match: 7. The CDR3 sequence is 15 residues long. The DNA for the CDR3 is TGTGCCAGCAGTTCCGGGACAGTTATCAATGAAAAACTGTTTTTT. Translating it yields CASSSGTVINEKLFF.

This clone was picked up a small number of times. This chain uses TRBV18 with TRBJ1-5, with D tentatively TRBD1 (5 bases). The CDR3 is 14 residues long. Trimming cost V 2 bases and J 5 bases, with 10 bases left between them. Germline V lookup: CDR1 KGHSH, CDR2 LQKENI. This CDR3 reads CASSPVDTDQPQHF. The CDR3 coding sequence is TGTGCCAGCTCACCAGTGGACACAGATCAGCCCCAGCATTTT.

V and J are TRBV2 and TRBJ1-1; D is uncertain. This CDR3 is built from 13 residues. The germline CDR1 and CDR2 sequences are SNHLY and FYNNEI. Trimming left V 3 bases short and J 2 bases short, with 7 bases between. CDR3 residues: CASSERDNTEAFF. CDR3 nucleotide sequence: TGTGCCAGCAGTGAGCGAGATAACACTGAAGCTTTCTTT.

This chain joins TRBV5-5 and TRBJ2-5; D gene unclear. The CDR3 loop spans 13 amino acids. Germline V gives CDR1 SGHKS, CDR2 YYEKEE (reference sequence). Trimming cost V 6 bases and J 3 bases, with 12 bases left between them. The CDR3 DNA sequence: TGTGCCAGCAACTCCTGGTCCGAAGAGACCCAGTACTTC. Protein product: CASNSWSEETQYF.

This clone has just a few counts. The rearrangement links TRBV7-6 to TRBJ1-1; 10 nucleotides match TRBD1. The CDR3 totals 13 residues. Trimming cost V 6 bases and J 5 bases; bases outside gene matches: 3. Germline V lookup: CDR1 SGHVS, CDR2 FNYEAQ. CDR3 in amino acids: CASSRTGGTEAFF. The CDR3 nucleotides are TGTGCCAGCAGTAGGACAGGGGGAACTGAAGCTTTCTTT.

As for this clone: Given the absence of the conserved phenylalanine or tryptophan at the CDR3 end, a read error is likely. V gene TRBV5-1 combines with J gene TRBJ1-1, with D uncertain. Germline CDR1 is SGHRS and CDR2 is YFSETQ. V gave up 5 bases and J gave up 7 bases, with 21 bases separating them. The CDR3 contains 15 residues. The CDR3 reads CASREDGTRFGEAFL. The CDR3 DNA is TGCGCCAGCAGGGAGGACGGTACCCGGTTCGGTGAAGCTTTCCTT.

The rearrangement uses TRBV27 and TRBJ1-1; D is possibly TRBD1 (6 bases). This CDR3 is built from 15 residues. Germline-derived CDR1 and CDR2 are MNHEY and SMNVEV (reference sequence). The germline V and J ends were trimmed by 5 bases and 1 base, with 14 bases remaining between them. This CDR3 is CASSRSGVTNTEAFF. The CDR3, as DNA: TGTGCCAGCAGTCGATCAGGGGTCACGAACACTGAAGCTTTCTTT.

This clone came up a few times. V gene TRBV27 combines with J gene TRBJ2-1; no clear D. Per germline, CDR1 MNHEY and CDR2 SMNVEV (reference sequence). With 2 bases removed from V and 2 bases from J, the gap between germline ends came to 13 bases. The CDR3 covers 16 residues. CDR3 protein: CASSLRGGLTYNEQFF. Written as DNA, the CDR3 is TGTGCCAGCAGTTTACGAGGCGGCCTTACCTACAATGAGCAGTTCTTC.

The J gene is TRBJ2-2, the V gene TRBV7-8, with 12 nucleotides matching TRBD2. The CDR3 is made up of 15 amino acids. Looked up from germline, CDR1 is SGHVS and CDR2 is FQNEAQ. V lost 4 bases to trimming and J lost 6 bases; unmatched junction nucleotides: 3. In DNA, the CDR3 is TGTGCCAGCAGCTGGACTAGCGGGATATCCGGGGAGCTGTTTTTT. Translated, it gives CASSWTSGISGELFF.

The V call is TRBV9, the J call TRBJ1-4; D gene ambiguous. Germline assignment: CDR1 SGDLS and CDR2 YYNGEE. The ends were cut back, 3 bases at V and 8 bases at J, with 14 bases in the middle. This CDR3 has 14 residues. CDR3 nucleotides: TGTGCCAGCAGCGCGGCAGATTGGGAGGAAAAACTGTTTTTT. It specifies CASSAADWEEKLFF.

In this sample, this clone turned up once. The chain is built from TRBV7-8 and TRBJ2-2; no definite D call. Germline lookup yields CDR1 SGHVS and CDR2 FQNEAQ. The ends were cut back, 5 bases at V and 3 bases at J, with 10 bases in the middle. The CDR3 covers 14 residues. The CDR3 spells CASSHRQHTGELFF. CDR3 sequence (DNA): TGTGCCAGCAGCCACCGACAACACACCGGGGAGCTGTTTTTT.

The chain uses TRBV7-3 and TRBJ2-2; D unresolved. V was cut by 5 bases and J by 4 bases, with 8 bases left in between. The CDR3 is 13 amino acids. Germline lookup yields CDR1 SGHTA and CDR2 FQGTGA. This CDR3 is CASSGQTTGELFF. The CDR3, as DNA: TGTGCCAGCAGCGGGCAAACCACCGGGGAGCTGTTTTTT.

This clone has just a few counts. The chain uses TRBV7-9 and TRBJ2-1; TRBD1 aligns across 7 bases. The CDR3 has 15 residues. Per the germline V gene, CDR1 is SEHNR and CDR2 is FQNEAQ (reference sequence). J lost 4 bases, V lost 5 bases, and 8 bases had no gene match. The CDR3 nucleotides read TGTGCCAGCAGCGGTCTACAGGGGATTTACAATGAGCAGTTCTTC. Translation: CASSGLQGIYNEQFF.

The chain combines TRBV7-9 with TRBJ2-4; 7 bases agree with TRBD1. Germline CDR1 and CDR2: SEHNR and FQNEAQ (reference sequence). This CDR3 has 18 amino acids. Written as DNA, the CDR3 is TGTGCTACTGCAGCTGGGAAGTCTAGGGGGCCAGGCAAAAACATTCAGTACTTC. Its translation: CATAAGKSRGPGKNIQYF.

This clone was seen more than once but under ten times. The CDR3 here is CASSLYSGELFF. CDR3 nucleotide sequence: TGCGCCAGCAGCTTATATTCCGGGGAGCTGTTTTTT. This rearrangement joins TRBV5-1 to TRBJ2-2, with no clear D. Germline V lookup: CDR1 SGHRS, CDR2 YFSETQ. CDR3 length: 12 residues. V lost 2 bases and J lost 6, with 5 bases in between.

This rearrangement joins TRBV5-1 to TRBJ2-5, with a tentative D call TRBD2 (6 bases). V lost 4 bases and J 5 bases, leaving 9 bases between the germline ends. CDR3 length: 12 residues. Per the germline V gene, CDR1 is SGHRS and CDR2 is YFSETQ. The chain's CDR3 is CASSRGGETQYF. DNA for the CDR3: TGCGCCAGCAGCCGTGGAGGGGAGACCCAGTACTTC.